These T cell receptor beta chains were read from a single sample in a study of cytomegalovirus exposure and HLA in healthy donors. This table comes from immunoSEQ multiplex PCR, and its TCRdb copy is limited to in-frame clones, with some not included. The sample has 99,000 or so clones, around 82% seen once; the top ten hold approximately 1.7%. Sequencing input: PBMCs. These receptors were taken from a middle-aged woman in good health and CMV-seronegative. Each CDR3 is given with its conserved first and last residue. D genes are given only for firm matches. For some rows the clone size is stated as once, few or many, or as a class when expanded; others skip it.

d_call j_call clone_size v_call cdr3_aa cdr3_nt
. TRBJ1-2 . TRBV9 CASSPSAGGGGGYTF TGTGCCAGCAGCCCCAGCGCGGGGGGAGGAGGGGGCTACACCTTC
. TRBJ2-1 . TRBV6-1 CASSERGGPGNEQFF TGTGCCAGCAGTGAAAGAGGAGGGCCTGGGAATGAGCAGTTCTTC
. TRBJ2-1 . TRBV5-4 CASSFQGSGNEQFF TGTGCCAGCAGCTTTCAGGGGTCAGGAAATGAGCAGTTCTTC
TRBD2 TRBJ2-3 once TRBV7-2 CASNSASGSTDTQYF TGTGCCAGCAATTCGGCTAGCGGGAGCACAGATACGCAGTATTTT
TRBD1 TRBJ2-2 . TRBV4-1 CASSPRMGQGGTGELFF TGCGCCAGCAGTCCAAGAATGGGACAGGGAGGCACCGGGGAGCTGTTTTTT
TRBD1 TRBJ2-4 . TRBV18 CASSQAQGVYIQYF TGTGCCAGCTCACAGGCACAGGGGGTTTACATTCAGTACTTC
TRBD2 TRBJ2-5 . TRBV5-4 CASGTGGHGETQYF TGTGCCAGCGGGACGGGGGGGCACGGGGAGACCCAGTACTTC
. TRBJ2-1 . TRBV12-5 CASGLGTAHNEQFF TGTGCTAGTGGTTTGGGGACAGCTCACAATGAGCAGTTCTTC
. TRBJ2-1 . TRBV7-3 CASSLTEVNEQFF TGTGCCAGCAGCTTAACGGAGGTCAATGAGCAGTTCTTC
. TRBJ1-1 . TRBV2 CASTRGMGTEAFF TGTGCCAGCACCCGAGGGATGGGCACTGAAGCTTTCTTT
TRBD1 TRBJ1-2 . TRBV28 CATNDRAGDGYTF TGTGCCACAAATGACAGGGCAGGAGATGGCTACACCTTC
. TRBJ2-2 . TRBV5-1 CASSPLAGAPGELFF TGCGCCAGCAGCCCTCTTGCAGGGGCCCCCGGGGAGCTGTTTTTT
. TRBJ1-1 . TRBV28 CASGSGALNTEAFF TGTGCCAGCGGATCAGGGGCCCTGAACACTGAAGCTTTCTTT
TRBD2 TRBJ2-5 . TRBV27 CASREISGREETQYF TGTGCCAGCAGGGAGATTAGCGGGAGGGAGGAGACCCAGTACTTC
TRBD1 TRBJ1-1 . TRBV28 CASSFLDRGLGNTEAFF TGTGCCAGCAGTTTCTTGGACAGGGGGCTAGGAAACACTGAAGCTTTCTTT
TRBD1 TRBJ2-7 . TRBV9 CASSSWDSSYEQYF TGTGCCAGCAGCTCGTGGGACAGCTCCTACGAGCAGTACTTC
. TRBJ1-1 once TRBV28 CASSPLPGGGWEAFF TGTGCCAGCAGTCCCCTCCCCGGGGGGGGCTGGGAAGCTTTCTTT
TRBD1 TRBJ1-1 . TRBV28 CASSSPRQGPEAFF TGTGCCAGCAGTTCCCCCAGACAGGGACCTGAAGCTTTCTTT
. TRBJ2-7 . TRBV7-3 CASTKAPGYEQYF TGTGCCAGCACCAAGGCTCCCGGGTACGAGCAGTACTTC
TRBD1 TRBJ1-3 . TRBV4-2 CASRSARDSGNTIYF TGTGCCAGCAGATCCGCGAGGGACAGTGGAAACACCATATATTTT
. TRBJ2-5 . TRBV5-1 CASSLEVGEQYF TGCGCCAGCAGCTTGGAAGTTGGGGAGCAGTACTTC
. TRBJ1-3 . TRBV28 CASREATSTIYF TGTGCCAGCAGAGAAGCGACGAGCACCATATATTTT
. TRBJ1-1 . TRBV6-4 CASRGQGIITEAFF TGTGCCAGCAGGGGGCAGGGCATTATCACTGAAGCTTTCTTT
TRBD2 TRBJ2-7 few TRBV4-1 CASSHGTSGVPYEQYF TGCGCCAGCAGCCATGGAACTAGCGGGGTCCCCTACGAGCAGTACTTC
. TRBJ2-7 . TRBV4-3 CASSQDIGRGGSEQYF TGCGCCAGCAGCCAAGATATCGGCAGGGGAGGGTCCGAGCAGTACTTC
. TRBJ1-5 . TRBV28 CASSTEAGNQPQHF TGTGCCAGCAGTACAGAAGCGGGAAATCAGCCCCAGCATTTT
TRBD1 TRBJ2-1 . TRBV9 CASSVAGDRGRNEQFF TGTGCCAGCAGCGTAGCGGGGGACAGGGGGCGTAATGAGCAGTTCTTC
. TRBJ2-7 . TRBV19 CATSDLGNYEQYF TGTGCCACTTCGGATCTGGGCAACTACGAGCAGTACTTC
TRBD2 TRBJ2-3 few TRBV6-4 CASSEASGTDTQYF TGTGCCAGCAGTGAGGCTAGCGGGACAGATACGCAGTATTTT